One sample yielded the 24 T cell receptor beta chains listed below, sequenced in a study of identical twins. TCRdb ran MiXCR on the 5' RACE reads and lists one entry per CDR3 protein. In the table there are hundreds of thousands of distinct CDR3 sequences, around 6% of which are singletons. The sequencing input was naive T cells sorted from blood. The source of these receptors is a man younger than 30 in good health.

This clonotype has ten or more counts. This CDR3 reads CASSRPSGMSNEQFF. In nucleotides, the CDR3 is TGTGCCAGCAGCCGCCCTAGCGGAATGTCGAATGAGCAGTTCTTC. The chain couples TRBV6-2 or TRBV6-3 to TRBJ2-1, with 7 bases lining up with TRBD2. CDR1 and CDR2 from the germline V gene are MNHEY and SVGEGT. The CDR3 has 15 residues. After removal of 6 bases from V and 7 bases from J, the junction contained 12 bases not matched to a gene.

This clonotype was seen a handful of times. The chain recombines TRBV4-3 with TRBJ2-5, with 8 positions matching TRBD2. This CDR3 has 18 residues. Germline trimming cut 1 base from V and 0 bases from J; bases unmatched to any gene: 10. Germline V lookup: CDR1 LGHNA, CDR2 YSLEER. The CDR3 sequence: CASSQGLGGGGYQETQYF. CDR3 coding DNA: TGCGCCAGCAGCCAAGGCCTTGGGGGCGGGGGGTACCAAGAGACCCAGTACTTC.

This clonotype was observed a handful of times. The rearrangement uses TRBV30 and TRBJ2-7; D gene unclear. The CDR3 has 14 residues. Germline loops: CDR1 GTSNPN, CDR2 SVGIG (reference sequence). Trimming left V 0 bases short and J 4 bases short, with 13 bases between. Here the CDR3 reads CAWSVRRGRYEQYF. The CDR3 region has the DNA TGTGCCTGGAGTGTTCGCCGCGGCAGATACGAGCAGTACTTC.

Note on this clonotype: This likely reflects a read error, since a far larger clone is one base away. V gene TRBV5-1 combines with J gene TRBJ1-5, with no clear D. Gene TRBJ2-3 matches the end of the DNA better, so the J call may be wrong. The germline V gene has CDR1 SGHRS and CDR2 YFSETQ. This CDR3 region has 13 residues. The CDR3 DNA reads TGCGCCAGCAGCTTGGACAGAAATCAGCCCCAGTATTTT. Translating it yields CASSLDRNQPQYF.

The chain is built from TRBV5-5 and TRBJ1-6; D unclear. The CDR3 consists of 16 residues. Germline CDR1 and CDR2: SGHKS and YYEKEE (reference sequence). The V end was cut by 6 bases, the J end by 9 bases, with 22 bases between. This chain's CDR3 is CASTFRIGSLGSPLHF. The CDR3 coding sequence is TGTGCCAGCACCTTCCGGATAGGTTCTTTGGGTTCACCCCTCCACTTT. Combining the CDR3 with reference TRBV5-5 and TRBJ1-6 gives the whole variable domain DAGVTQSPTHLIKTRGQQVTLRCSPISGHKSVSWYQQVLGQGPQFIFQYYEKEERGRGNFPDRFSARQFPNYSSELNVNALLLGDSALYLCASTFRIGSLGSPLHFGNGTRLTVT.

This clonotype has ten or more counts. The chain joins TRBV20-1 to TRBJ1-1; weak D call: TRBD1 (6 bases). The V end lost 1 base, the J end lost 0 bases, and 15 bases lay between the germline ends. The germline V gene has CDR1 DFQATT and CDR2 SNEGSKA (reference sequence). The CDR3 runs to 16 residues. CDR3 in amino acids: CSARGLQGGMNTEAFF. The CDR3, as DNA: TGCAGTGCTAGAGGGCTACAGGGTGGCATGAACACTGAAGCTTTCTTT.

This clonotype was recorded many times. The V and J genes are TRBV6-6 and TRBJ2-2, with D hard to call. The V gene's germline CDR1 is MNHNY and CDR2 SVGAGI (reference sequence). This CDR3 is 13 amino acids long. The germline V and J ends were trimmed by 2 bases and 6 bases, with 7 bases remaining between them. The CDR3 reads CASSYPTPGELFF. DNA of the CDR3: TGTGCCAGCAGTTACCCGACTCCCGGGGAGCTGTTTTTT.

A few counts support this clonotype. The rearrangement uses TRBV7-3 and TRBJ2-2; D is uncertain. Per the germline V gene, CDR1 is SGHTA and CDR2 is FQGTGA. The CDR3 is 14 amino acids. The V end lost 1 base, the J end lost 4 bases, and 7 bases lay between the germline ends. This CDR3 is CASSLRLSTGELFF. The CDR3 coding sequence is TGTGCCAGCAGCTTAAGGTTGTCCACCGGGGAGCTGTTTTTT.

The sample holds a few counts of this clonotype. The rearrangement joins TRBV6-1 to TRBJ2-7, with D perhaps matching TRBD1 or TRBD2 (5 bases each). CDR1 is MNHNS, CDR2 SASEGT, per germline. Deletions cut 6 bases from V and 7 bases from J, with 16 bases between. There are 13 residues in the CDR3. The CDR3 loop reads CASSGTRVGEQYF. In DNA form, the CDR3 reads TGTGCCAGCAGCGGGACCCGCGTAGGAGAGCAGTACTTC.

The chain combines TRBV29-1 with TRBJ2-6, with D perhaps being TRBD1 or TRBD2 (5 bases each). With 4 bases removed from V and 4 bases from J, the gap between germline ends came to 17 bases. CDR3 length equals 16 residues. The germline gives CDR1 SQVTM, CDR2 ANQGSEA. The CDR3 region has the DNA TGCAGCGTTGTTGGGACCGGTGATGACGGGGCCAACGTCCTGACTTTC. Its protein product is CSVVGTGDDGANVLTF.

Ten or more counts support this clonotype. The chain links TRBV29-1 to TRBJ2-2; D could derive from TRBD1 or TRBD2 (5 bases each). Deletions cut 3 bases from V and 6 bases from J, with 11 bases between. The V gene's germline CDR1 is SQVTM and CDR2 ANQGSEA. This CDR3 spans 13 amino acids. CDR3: CSVEGVGPGELFF. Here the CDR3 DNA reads TGCAGCGTTGAGGGGGTCGGACCCGGGGAGCTGTTTTTT.

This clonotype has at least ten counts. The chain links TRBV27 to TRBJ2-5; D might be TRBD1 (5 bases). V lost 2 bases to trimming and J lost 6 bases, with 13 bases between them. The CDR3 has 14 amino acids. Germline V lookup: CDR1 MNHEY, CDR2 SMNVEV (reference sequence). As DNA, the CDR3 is TGTGCCAGCAGTTTAGGGGCAGTAGGGAAGACCCAGTACTTC. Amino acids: CASSLGAVGKTQYF.

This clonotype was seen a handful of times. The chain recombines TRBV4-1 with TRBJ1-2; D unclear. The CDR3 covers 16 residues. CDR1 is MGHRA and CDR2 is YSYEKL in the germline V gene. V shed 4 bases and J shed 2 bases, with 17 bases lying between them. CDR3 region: CASSPIGWGRNYGYTF. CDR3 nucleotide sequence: TGCGCCAGCAGCCCAATCGGATGGGGTAGGAACTATGGCTACACCTTC.

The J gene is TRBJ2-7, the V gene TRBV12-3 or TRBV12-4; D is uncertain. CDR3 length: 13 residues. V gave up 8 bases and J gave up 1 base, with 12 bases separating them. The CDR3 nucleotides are TGTGCCAGCTTAGATTTAGGATCCTACGAGCAGTACTTC. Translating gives CASLDLGSYEQYF.

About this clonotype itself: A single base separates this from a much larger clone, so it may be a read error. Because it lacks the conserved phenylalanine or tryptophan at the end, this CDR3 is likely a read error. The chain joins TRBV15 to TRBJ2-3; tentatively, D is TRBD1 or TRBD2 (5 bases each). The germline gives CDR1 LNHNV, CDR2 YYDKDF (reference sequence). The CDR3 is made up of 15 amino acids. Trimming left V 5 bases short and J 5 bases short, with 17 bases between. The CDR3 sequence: CATSSPGRVGDTQYS. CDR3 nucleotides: TGTGCCACCAGCTCCCCGGGGCGGGTCGGAGATACGCAGTATTCT.

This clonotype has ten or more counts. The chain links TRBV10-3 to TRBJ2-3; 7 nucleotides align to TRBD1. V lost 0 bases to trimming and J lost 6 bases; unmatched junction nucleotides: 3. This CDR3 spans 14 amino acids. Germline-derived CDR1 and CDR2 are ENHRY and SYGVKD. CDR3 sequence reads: CAISESNRGDTQYF. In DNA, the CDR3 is TGTGCCATCAGTGAGTCGAACAGGGGTGATACGCAGTATTTT.

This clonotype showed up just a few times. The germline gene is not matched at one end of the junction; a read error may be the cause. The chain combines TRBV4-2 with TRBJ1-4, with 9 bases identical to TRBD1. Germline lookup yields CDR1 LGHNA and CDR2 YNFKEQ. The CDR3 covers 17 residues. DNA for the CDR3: TGTGCCAGCAGCCAAGATCTGACGGGACAGGGAAATGAAATACTGTTTTTT. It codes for CASSQDLTGQGNEILFF.

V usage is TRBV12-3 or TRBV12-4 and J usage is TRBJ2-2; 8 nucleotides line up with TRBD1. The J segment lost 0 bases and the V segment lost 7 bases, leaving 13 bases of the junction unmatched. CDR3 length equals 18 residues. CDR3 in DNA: TGTGCCAGCACAACAGACAGGGGCCGAGCACCGAACACCGGGGAGCTGTTTTTT. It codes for CASTTDRGRAPNTGELFF.

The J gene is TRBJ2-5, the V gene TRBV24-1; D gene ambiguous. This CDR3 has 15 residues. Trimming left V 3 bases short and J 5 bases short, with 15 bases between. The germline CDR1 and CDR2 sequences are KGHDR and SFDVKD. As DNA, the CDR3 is TGTGCCACCAGTGATCCCGGGTCCATTGGGGAGACCCAGTACTTC. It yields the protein CATSDPGSIGETQYF.

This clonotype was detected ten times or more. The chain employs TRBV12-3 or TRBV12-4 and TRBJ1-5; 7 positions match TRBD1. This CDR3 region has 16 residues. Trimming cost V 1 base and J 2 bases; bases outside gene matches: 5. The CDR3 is CASSLEIGQGNQPQHF. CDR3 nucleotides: TGTGCCAGCAGTTTAGAGATTGGACAGGGCAATCAGCCCCAGCATTTT.

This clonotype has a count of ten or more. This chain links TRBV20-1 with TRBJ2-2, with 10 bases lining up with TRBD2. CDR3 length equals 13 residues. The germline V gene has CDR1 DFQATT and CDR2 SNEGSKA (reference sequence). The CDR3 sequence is CSVTAGGPQELFF. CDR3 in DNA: TGCAGCGTGACAGCGGGAGGGCCGCAGGAGCTGTTTTTT.

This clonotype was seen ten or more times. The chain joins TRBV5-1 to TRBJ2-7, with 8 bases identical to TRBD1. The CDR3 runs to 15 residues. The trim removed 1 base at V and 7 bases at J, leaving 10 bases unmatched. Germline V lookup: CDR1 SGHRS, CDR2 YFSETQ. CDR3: CASSLLEDRAGEQYF. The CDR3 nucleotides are TGCGCCAGCAGCTTGCTTGAGGACAGGGCAGGGGAGCAGTACTTC.

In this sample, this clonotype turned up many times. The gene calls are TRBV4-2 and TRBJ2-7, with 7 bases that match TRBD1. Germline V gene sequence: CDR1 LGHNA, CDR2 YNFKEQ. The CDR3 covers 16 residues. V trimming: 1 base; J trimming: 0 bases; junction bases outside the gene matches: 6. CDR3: CASSQASTGSSYEQYF. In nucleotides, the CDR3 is TGTGCCAGCAGCCAAGCCTCGACAGGGAGCTCCTACGAGCAGTACTTC.

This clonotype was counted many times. CDR3 sequence (DNA): TGTGCCAGCCTAGCGGGAGCCCAGACCGGGGAGCTGTTTTTT. Amino acid sequence: CASLAGAQTGELFF. This sequence joins TRBV6-1 and TRBJ2-2; 10 bases line up with TRBD2. This CDR3 spans 14 amino acids. CDR1 MNHNS and CDR2 SASEGT come from the germline V gene. Trimming took 8 bases from V and 5 from J; bases not matched to a gene: 5.